These 30 T cell receptor beta chains share one sample of origin, sequenced in a study of cytomegalovirus exposure and HLA in healthy donors. The primer mix had 60 Vbeta and 13 Jbeta primers. Sequencing used immunoSEQ multiplex PCR; TCRdb keeps in-frame clones, though not all of them. Of about 78,000 clones in the sample, 80% were seen once. The sequencing input was PBMCs. The receptors were gathered from a man between 50 and 59 years old in good health and CMV-seropositive.

V usage is TRBV19 and J usage is TRBJ1-1; D may be TRBD1 (5 bases). Germline values: CDR1 LNHDA, CDR2 SQIVND (reference sequence). V was trimmed by 1 base and J by 4 bases, leaving 13 bases between them. This CDR3 has 15 residues. CDR3 sequence: CASSIGGARSTEAFF. The CDR3 bases are TGTGCCAGTAGTATAGGGGGCGCAAGGTCCACTGAAGCTTTCTTT.

This clone was counted a single time. The chain is built from TRBV30 and TRBJ1-1; tentatively, D is TRBD1 (5 bases). Per the germline V gene, CDR1 is GTSNPN and CDR2 is SVGIG (reference sequence). Trimming took 4 bases from V and 2 from J, leaving 11 bases between them. This CDR3 is 13 amino acids long. The CDR3 reads CAWTPQVNTEAFF. CDR3 DNA: TGTGCCTGGACACCACAGGTTAACACTGAAGCTTTCTTT. Supplemented by reference TRBV30 and TRBJ1-1, the full variable domain reads SQTIHQWPATLVQPVGSPLSLECTVEGTSNPNLYWYRQAAGRGLQLLFYSVGIGQISSEVPQNLSASRPQDRQFILSSKKLLLSDSGFYLCAWTPQVNTEAFFGQGTRLTVV.

The rearrangement links TRBV7-2 to TRBJ2-7; 9 bases fit TRBD2. Germline CDR1 and CDR2: SGHTA and FQGNSA. This CDR3 is 15 amino acids long. The ends lost 1 base at V and 4 bases at J; junction bases unmatched: 5. The CDR3 bases are TGTGCCAGCAGCTTAGGGGATAGCGGGAGTTACGAGCAGTACTTC. Amino acid sequence: CASSLGDSGSYEQYF.

This clone was picked up one time. The chain employs TRBV5-1 and TRBJ2-7, with D possibly TRBD2 on 5 matching bases. Trimming removed 0 bases from V and 3 bases from J, with 16 bases in between. The CDR3 sequence is 16 residues long. Germline V gene data show CDR1 as SGHRS and CDR2 as YFSETQ. The CDR3 here is CASSLGPSGQYYEQYF. The CDR3 DNA follows: TGCGCCAGCAGCTTGGGTCCCAGCGGCCAATACTACGAGCAGTACTTC.

This chain links TRBV9 with TRBJ1-1; D unresolved. Germline CDR1 is SGDLS and CDR2 is YYNGEE. Trimming pared 2 bases from V and 3 bases from J, leaving 8 bases between. This CDR3 comprises 13 residues. The CDR3 bases are TGTGCCAGCAGCGTGGCTCCCGACACTGAAGCTTTCTTT. Residues: CASSVAPDTEAFF.

Points on this clone: The junction departs from germline at one end; a sequencing error may be responsible. This sequence joins TRBV7-9 and TRBJ1-2; the D is unclear. This CDR3 has 11 residues. Per the germline V gene, CDR1 is SEHNR and CDR2 is FQNEAQ (reference sequence). The CDR3 here is CSSSFSYGYTF. CDR3 bases: TGTTCCAGCAGCTTTAGCTATGGCTACACCTTC.

This chain links TRBV5-4 with TRBJ2-1; 10 bases line up with TRBD2. The junction had 7 bases not matched to a gene; V was cut back by 3 bases and J by 7 bases. Germline assignment: CDR1 SGHNT and CDR2 YYREEE (reference sequence). The CDR3 length is 15 residues. CDR3 DNA: TGTGCCAGCAGCTCAGAGACTAGCGGGTGGAATGAGCAGTTCTTC. Residues: CASSSETSGWNEQFF.

The chain couples TRBV27 to TRBJ2-3, with D possibly TRBD2 on 5 matching bases. Deletions cut 6 bases from V and 6 bases from J, with 13 bases between. Germline CDR1 and CDR2: MNHEY and SMNVEV (reference sequence). This CDR3 has 13 residues. The CDR3 DNA reads as TGTGCCAGCAGGTTACACCGAGGGGATACGCAGTATTTT. Its protein product is CASRLHRGDTQYF.

This clone appeared a single time. This chain links TRBV19 with TRBJ2-7, with D tentatively TRBD1 (5 bases). CDR3 size: 16 residues. The germline gives CDR1 LNHDA, CDR2 SQIVND (reference sequence). V was trimmed by 4 bases and J by 2 bases, leaving 18 bases between them. CDR3 protein: CASSTQGPGVAYEQYF. The CDR3 DNA reads as TGTGCCAGTAGTACCCAGGGCCCAGGTGTCGCCTACGAGCAGTACTTC.

In the case of this clone: Its ends do not fully match the called genes, so a read error is possible. This rearrangement joins TRBV7-7 to TRBJ2-2, with a tentative D call TRBD1 (5 bases). CDR3 size: 18 residues. Germline CDR1 and CDR2: SSHAT and FNYEAQ (reference sequence). In nucleotides, the CDR3 is TGTGCTAGCAGCTTAAATCCTGCCGGACAAGGGGCAACCGGGGAGCTGTTTTTT. It is translated as CASSLNPAGQGATGELFF.

V is TRBV7-2 and J is TRBJ1-2, with 7 bases lining up with TRBD1. Germline V lookup: CDR1 SGHTA, CDR2 FQGNSA. The length of the CDR3 is 13 residues. Trimming at V came to 5 bases and at J to 6 bases, leaving 6 bases not matched to a gene. The DNA of the CDR3 is TGTGCCAGCAGCCTAGGGGGCACGGATGGCTACACCTTC. Amino acid sequence: CASSLGGTDGYTF.

The chain is built from TRBV5-1 and TRBJ2-7, with a possible D match to TRBD1 (5 bases). V gave up 2 bases and J gave up 6 bases, with 12 bases separating them. The CDR3 is 13 residues long. Germline loops: CDR1 SGHRS, CDR2 YFSETQ. CDR3 loop: CASSFQQGSEQYF. CDR3 in DNA: TGCGCCAGCAGCTTCCAGCAGGGAAGCGAGCAGTACTTC. The full variable domain, in which reference TRBV5-1 and TRBJ2-7 provide the parts outside the CDR3, is KAGVTQTPRYLIKTRGQQVTLSCSPISGHRSVSWYQQTPGQGLQFLFEYFSETQRNKGNFPGRFSGRQFSNSRSEMNVSTLELGDSALYLCASSFQQGSEQYFGPGTRLTVT.

This sequence joins TRBV18 and TRBJ1-5; the D gene is possibly TRBD1 (6 bases). The CDR3 extends over 13 amino acids. Trimming cost V 5 bases and J 6 bases, with 11 bases left between them. CDR1 and CDR2 (germline): KGHSH, LQKENI. Written as DNA, the CDR3 is TGTGCCAGCTCAGGGGGCGTTGGTCAGCCCCAGCATTTT. This sequence encodes CASSGGVGQPQHF.

The chain employs TRBV7-3 and TRBJ1-2; 10 positions agree with TRBD1. V was clipped by 6 bases and J by 10 bases; unmatched bases: 11. Germline assignment: CDR1 SGHTA and CDR2 FQGTGA. The CDR3 contains 14 residues. The CDR3 spells CASSSGTGAEDYTF. The DNA for the CDR3 is TGTGCCAGCAGTTCCGGGACAGGGGCGGAGGACTACACCTTC. The full variable domain, with the rest looked up from reference TRBV7-3 and TRBJ1-2, is GAGVSQTPSNKVTEKGKYVELRCDPISGHTALYWYRQSLGQGPEFLIYFQGTGAADDSGLPNDRFFAVRPEGSVSTLKIQRTERGDSAVYLCASSSGTGAEDYTFGSGTRLTVV.

This clone occurred a few times. The genes are TRBV20-1 and TRBJ2-3, with a possible D match to TRBD1 (6 bases). From germline, CDR1 is DFQATT and CDR2 SNEGSKA (reference sequence). V lost 7 bases and J 4 bases, leaving 9 bases between the germline ends. The CDR3 is made up of 11 amino acids. The CDR3 DNA reads TGCAGTGTGGGGGCGGCAGATACGCAGTATTTT. It encodes CSVGAADTQYF.

V and J are TRBV29-1 and TRBJ2-7, with D perhaps matching TRBD1 (5 bases). Germline V gene data show CDR1 as SQVTM and CDR2 as ANQGSEA. This CDR3 is built from 13 residues. Trimming removed 6 bases at V and 3 bases at J, with 15 bases between. Written as DNA, the CDR3 is TGCAGCGTCATCGACGCAGGGAACTACGAGCAGTACTTC. Translated: CSVIDAGNYEQYF.

This rearrangement joins TRBV7-3 to TRBJ2-1; 7 bases line up with TRBD2. Per the germline V gene, CDR1 is SGHTA and CDR2 is FQGTGA. J lost 0 bases, V lost 3 bases, and 5 bases had no gene match. The CDR3 loop spans 16 amino acids. DNA of the CDR3: TGTGCCAGCAGCTTCTTAGCGGGTAGCTCCTACAATGAGCAGTTCTTC. As protein: CASSFLAGSSYNEQFF.

The chain joins TRBV30 to TRBJ1-2; D remains unclear. Trimming cost V 0 bases and J 3 bases, with 8 bases left between them. Germline V CDR1 and CDR2: GTSNPN, SVGIG (reference sequence). CDR3 size: 13 residues. The CDR3 loop is CAWSVLKDYGYTF. The CDR3 DNA follows: TGTGCCTGGAGTGTACTGAAAGACTATGGCTACACCTTC.

A few counts support this clone. This sequence joins TRBV6-5 and TRBJ2-1; D is ambiguous. Germline assignment: CDR1 MNHEY and CDR2 SVGAGI. The CDR3 covers 13 residues. The germline V and J ends were trimmed by 2 bases and 11 bases, with 13 bases remaining between them. The CDR3 loop reads CASSYIPRHKQFF. CDR3 DNA: TGTGCCAGCAGTTACATTCCGAGGCATAAGCAGTTCTTC.

The chain recombines TRBV11-2 with TRBJ2-3, with 13 bases lining up with TRBD2. Trimming took 5 bases from V and 2 from J; bases not matched to a gene: 4. The CDR3 runs 16 residues. The germline CDR1 and CDR2 sequences are SGHAT and FQNNGV. The CDR3 reads CASSITSGRDTDTQYF. In DNA, the CDR3 is TGTGCCAGCAGCATAACTAGCGGGAGGGACACAGATACGCAGTATTTT.

About this clone itself: The junction differs from germline at one of its ends, possibly a read error. This chain joins TRBV7-2 and TRBJ2-5; tentative D call: TRBD1 (5 bases). Gene TRBJ2-7 matches the end of the DNA better, so the J call may be wrong. Per the germline V gene, CDR1 is SGHTA and CDR2 is FQGNSA. This CDR3 is 14 amino acids long. The CDR3 sequence is CASSLRGSSDEQYF. The CDR3 nucleotides are TGTGCCAGCAGCTTAAGGGGTAGCTCCGACGAGCAGTACTTC.

In this sample, this clone turned up once. The rearrangement uses TRBV6-1 and TRBJ2-1; 9 positions match TRBD2. Germline CDR1 reads MNHNS; CDR2 reads SASEGT. The CDR3 sequence is 13 residues long. V shed 6 bases, J shed 13 bases, and the junction held 10 bases outside the gene matches. CDR3 coding DNA: TGTGCCAGCAGCACCCCGGGACTAGCCCCCCAGTTCTTC. Residues: CASSTPGLAPQFF.

The rearrangement joins TRBV30 to TRBJ1-1; TRBD1 is a possible D gene (5 bases). Germline V lookup: CDR1 GTSNPN, CDR2 SVGIG (reference sequence). CDR3 length: 14 residues. V lost 2 bases, J lost 0 bases, and 10 bases lay in between. CDR3 nucleotide sequence: TGTGCCTGGAGTACAGGAGTGATGAACACTGAAGCTTTCTTT. Protein: CAWSTGVMNTEAFF. Full variable domain (remainder filled in from reference TRBV30 and TRBJ1-1): SQTIHQWPATLVQPVGSPLSLECTVEGTSNPNLYWYRQAAGRGLQLLFYSVGIGQISSEVPQNLSASRPQDRQFILSSKKLLLSDSGFYLCAWSTGVMNTEAFFGQGTRLTVV.

The rearrangement uses TRBV9 and TRBJ1-2; 12 positions match TRBD1. This CDR3 has 17 residues. Germline CDR1 SGDLS, CDR2 YYNGEE. V gave up 0 bases and J gave up 6 bases; unmatched junction bases: 9. The CDR3 here is CASSVGGTGGASNGYTF. The CDR3, as DNA: TGTGCCAGCAGCGTAGGAGGGACAGGGGGCGCCTCTAATGGCTACACCTTC.

V is TRBV7-3 and J is TRBJ2-5; D might be TRBD2 (5 bases). V lost 5 bases and J 7 bases, leaving 20 bases between the germline ends. CDR3 length equals 15 residues. From germline, CDR1 is SGHTA and CDR2 FQGTGA. CDR3 coding DNA: TGTGCCAGCAGCGCTCTGGGTGGGCAGCGGTCGACCCAGTACTTC. Encoded protein: CASSALGGQRSTQYF. The full variable domain, with the rest looked up from reference TRBV7-3 and TRBJ2-5, is GAGVSQTPSNKVTEKGKYVELRCDPISGHTALYWYRQSLGQGPEFLIYFQGTGAADDSGLPNDRFFAVRPEGSVSTLKIQRTERGDSAVYLCASSALGGQRSTQYFGPGTRLLVL.

The chain joins TRBV5-4 to TRBJ2-3; 16 nucleotides line up with TRBD2. Germline V gives CDR1 SGHNT, CDR2 YYREEE (reference sequence). Unmatched junction bases numbered 4, after V lost 4 bases and J lost 5 bases. The CDR3 runs 16 residues. The CDR3: CASSPGTSGRGDTQYF. CDR3 in DNA: TGTGCCAGCAGCCCGGGGACTAGCGGGAGGGGAGATACGCAGTATTTT.

This clone was picked up a small number of times. The chain is built from TRBV6-5 and TRBJ1-2, with 7 positions matching TRBD1. The CDR3 extends over 15 amino acids. CDR1 is MNHEY, CDR2 SVGAGI, per germline. V shed 2 bases, J shed 2 bases, and the junction held 5 bases outside the gene matches. The CDR3 loop reads CASSYLQGQNYGYTF. The CDR3 DNA reads as TGTGCCAGCAGTTACCTACAGGGGCAGAACTATGGCTACACCTTC.

The chain carries TRBV5-4 and TRBJ2-1; 13 nucleotides match TRBD2. Losses at the gene ends were 4 bases for V and 5 bases for J; bases not matched to a gene: 6. This CDR3 is built from 16 residues. Germline CDR1 SGHNT, CDR2 YYREEE (reference sequence). CDR3 region: CASSRPGLAGHNEQFF. The CDR3 DNA follows: TGTGCCAGCAGCCGACCGGGACTAGCGGGGCACAATGAGCAGTTCTTC.

The chain links TRBV11-3 to TRBJ2-1; 7 positions agree with TRBD2. CDR1 SGHNT and CDR2 YENEEA come from the germline V gene. The CDR3 is 16 amino acids. V lost 5 bases, J lost 6 bases, and 13 bases stayed unmatched. The CDR3 DNA is TGTGCCAGCAGCCCTCCCACTGGCGGGAGCCCCAATGAGCAGTTCTTC. Amino acids: CASSPPTGGSPNEQFF.

The V call is TRBV18, the J call TRBJ2-3; 11 bases line up with TRBD2. Germline V gives CDR1 KGHSH, CDR2 LQKENI. With 3 bases clipped from V and 2 bases from J, the junction kept 7 bases outside the gene matches. This CDR3 has 17 amino acids. The CDR3 is CASSPNVAGGNTDTQYF. For the CDR3, the DNA is TGTGCCAGCTCACCTAATGTAGCGGGAGGGAACACAGATACGCAGTATTTT.